The 11 T cell receptor beta chains listed next were all sequenced from one sample in a study of blood T cells in healthy people across ages. Sample-barcoded 5' priming and a J-beta primer mix drove a second PCR of roughly 6 to 12 cycles. MiXCR was run by TCRdb on the 5' RACE reads, yielding one entry per CDR3 protein. The table shows about a million distinct CDR3 sequences, with 45% to 50% occurring only once. The material sequenced was blood. The source is a young man in good health.

The rearrangement links TRBV12-3 or TRBV12-4 to TRBJ2-3; TRBD2 agrees at 12 bases. J lost 4 bases, V lost 5 bases, and 1 base had no gene match. The CDR3 consists of 14 residues. CDR3 sequence: CASSPSGGADTQYF. The CDR3 DNA reads TGTGCCAGCAGTCCTAGCGGGGGGGCAGATACGCAGTATTTT.

The rearrangement links TRBV27 to TRBJ2-1, with D maybe TRBD2 (6 bases). From germline, CDR1 is MNHEY and CDR2 SMNVEV (reference sequence). The CDR3 sequence is 15 residues long. With 6 bases removed from V and 3 bases from J, the gap between germline ends came to 15 bases. Here the CDR3 reads CASSGTRWGYNEQFF. The CDR3 DNA sequence: TGTGCCAGCAGCGGGACTCGTTGGGGCTACAATGAGCAGTTCTTC.

The genes are TRBV4-2 and TRBJ1-1; the D is unclear. Trimming took off 4 bases at V and 6 bases at J, with 6 bases between the two ends. The length of the CDR3 is 11 residues. Germline loops: CDR1 LGHNA, CDR2 YNFKEQ. CDR3 amino acids: CASSRPPEAFF. The CDR3 nucleotides read TGTGCCAGCAGCCGGCCGCCTGAAGCTTTCTTT.

This chain connects TRBV29-1 to TRBJ1-5; D might be TRBD1 (6 bases). This CDR3 has 13 amino acids. With 4 bases removed from V and 3 bases from J, the gap between germline ends came to 10 bases. Germline V lookup: CDR1 SQVTM, CDR2 ANQGSEA. The CDR3: CSVVGGPNQPQHF. CDR3 in DNA: TGCAGCGTTGTAGGGGGGCCCAATCAGCCCCAGCATTTT. The whole variable domain, remainder taken from reference TRBV29-1 and TRBJ1-5, is SAVISQKPSRDICQRGTSLTIQCQVDSQVTMMFWYRQQPGQSLTLIATANQGSEATYESGFVIDKFPISRPNLTFSTLTVSNMSPEDSSIYLCSVVGGPNQPQHFGDGTRLSIL.

This clonotype was counted between two and nine times. V gene TRBV6-5 combines with J gene TRBJ1-5, with 7 bases fitting TRBD1. V trimming: 6 bases; J trimming: 6 bases; junction bases outside the gene matches: 14. There are 16 residues in the CDR3. Germline CDR1 and CDR2: MNHEY and SVGAGI. The CDR3 sequence is CASSSTTGTAGQPQHF. The CDR3 nucleotides are TGTGCCAGCAGCTCCACGACAGGGACGGCAGGTCAGCCCCAGCATTTT.

The count of this clonotype is one. This chain joins TRBV7-2 and TRBJ2-1, with 8 bases matching TRBD1. From germline, CDR1 is SGHTA and CDR2 FQGNSA. Trimming took 1 base from V and 6 from J; bases not matched to a gene: 5. This CDR3 is 15 amino acids long. CDR3 region: CASSLVTGGINEQFF. The CDR3 DNA sequence: TGTGCCAGCAGCTTAGTAACAGGGGGGATCAATGAGCAGTTCTTC. The full variable domain, rest sourced from reference TRBV7-2 and TRBJ2-1, is GAGVSQSPSNKVTEKGKDVELRCDPISGHTALYWYRQSLGQGLEFLIYFQGNSAPDKSGLPSDRFSAERTGGSVSTLTIQRTQQEDSAVYLCASSLVTGGINEQFFGPGTRLTVL.

This clonotype has only a few counts. The gene calls are TRBV3-1 and TRBJ2-5; D not resolved. V lost 1 base and J 5 bases, leaving 17 bases between the germline ends. Germline V gene sequence: CDR1 LGHDT, CDR2 YNNKEL (reference sequence). The CDR3 runs 16 residues. CDR3 region: CASSQGSSSNSETQYF. The CDR3 nucleotides are TGTGCCAGCAGCCAAGGGTCTTCCAGTAACTCGGAGACCCAGTACTTC.

This clonotype was recorded a few times. The chain employs TRBV6-2 or TRBV6-3 and TRBJ2-7; D is possibly TRBD1 or TRBD2 (6 bases each). Per germline, CDR1 MNHEY and CDR2 SVGEGT. The CDR3 is 13 residues long. Trimming stripped 11 bases from V and 3 bases from J, with 17 bases between. This CDR3 is CAARDTQIYEQYF. Here the CDR3 DNA reads TGTGCCGCGCGGGACACCCAGATCTACGAGCAGTACTTC.

This clonotype has more than one count but fewer than ten. The V gene is TRBV5-1, the J gene TRBJ1-2, with a tentative D call TRBD1 (5 bases). The CDR3 consists of 17 residues. The germline gives CDR1 SGHRS, CDR2 YFSETQ. V lost 1 base to trimming and J lost 0 bases, with 16 bases between them. The CDR3 coding sequence is TGCGCCAGCAGCTTGTTTGTTCGGGACGGATCTAACTATGGCTACACCTTC. It encodes CASSLFVRDGSNYGYTF. The full variable domain, its missing parts supplied by reference TRBV5-1 and TRBJ1-2, is KAGVTQTPRYLIKTRGQQVTLSCSPISGHRSVSWYQQTPGQGLQFLFEYFSETQRNKGNFPGRFSGRQFSNSRSEMNVSTLELGDSALYLCASSLFVRDGSNYGYTFGSGTRLTVV.

This clonotype was seen a handful of times. The rearrangement joins TRBV5-6 to TRBJ2-1; 9 bases line up with TRBD2. Germline lookup yields CDR1 SGHDT and CDR2 YYEEEE. The CDR3 sequence is 17 residues long. The V gene end was trimmed by 1 base and the J gene end by 4 bases; junction bases not matched to a gene: 9. CDR3 DNA: TGTGCCAGCAGCTTGCCCAGCGGGGGGTTTTTTTACAATGAGCAGTTCTTC. Its protein product is CASSLPSGGFFYNEQFF.

The chain employs TRBV29-1 and TRBJ2-3; no definite D call. V lost 8 bases, J lost 6 bases, and 3 bases lay in between. This CDR3 is 8 amino acids long. Germline V gene data show CDR1 as SQVTM and CDR2 as ANQGSEA. The CDR3 loop reads CSYDTQYF. DNA for the CDR3: TGCAGCTACGATACGCAGTATTTT.